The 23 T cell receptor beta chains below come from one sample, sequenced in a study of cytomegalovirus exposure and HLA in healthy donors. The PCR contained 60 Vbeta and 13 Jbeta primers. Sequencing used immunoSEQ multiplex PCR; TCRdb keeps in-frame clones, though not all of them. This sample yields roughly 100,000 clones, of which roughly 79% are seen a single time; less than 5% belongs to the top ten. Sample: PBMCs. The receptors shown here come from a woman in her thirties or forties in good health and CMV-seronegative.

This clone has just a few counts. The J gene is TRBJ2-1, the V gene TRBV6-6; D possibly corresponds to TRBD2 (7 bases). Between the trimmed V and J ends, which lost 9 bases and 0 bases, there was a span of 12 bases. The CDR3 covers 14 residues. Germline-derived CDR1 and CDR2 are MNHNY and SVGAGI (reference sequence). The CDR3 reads CASSGGYSYNEQFF. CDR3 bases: TGTGCCAGTTCGGGGGGCTACTCCTACAATGAGCAGTTCTTC.

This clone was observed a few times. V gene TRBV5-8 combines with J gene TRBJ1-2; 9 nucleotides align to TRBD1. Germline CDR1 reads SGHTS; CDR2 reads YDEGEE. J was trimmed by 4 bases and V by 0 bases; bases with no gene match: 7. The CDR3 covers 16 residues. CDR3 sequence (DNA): TGTGCCAGCAGCTTGGTTTCGGGACAGGGATCCTATGGCTACACCTTC. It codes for CASSLVSGQGSYGYTF.

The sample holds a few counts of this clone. CDR3 region: CASSQGDFDTGELFF. DNA for the CDR3: TGCGCCAGCAGCCAAGGGGACTTCGACACCGGGGAGCTGTTTTTT. The chain uses TRBV4-1 and TRBJ2-2; D may be TRBD2 (6 bases). CDR3 size: 15 residues. CDR1 is MGHRA, CDR2 YSYEKL, per germline. Trimming took off 1 base at V and 3 bases at J, with 9 bases between the two ends.

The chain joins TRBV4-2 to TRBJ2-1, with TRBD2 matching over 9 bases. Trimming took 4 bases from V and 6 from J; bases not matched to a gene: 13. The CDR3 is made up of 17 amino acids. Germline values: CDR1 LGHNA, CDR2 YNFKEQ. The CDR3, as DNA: TGTGCCAGCAGCCCCCTAAAATCTAGCGGGACGGGCAATGAGCAGTTCTTC. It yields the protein CASSPLKSSGTGNEQFF.

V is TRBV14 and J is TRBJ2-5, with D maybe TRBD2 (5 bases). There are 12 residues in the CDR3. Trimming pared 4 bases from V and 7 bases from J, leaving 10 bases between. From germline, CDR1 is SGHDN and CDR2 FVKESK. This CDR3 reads CASSLEAGTQYF. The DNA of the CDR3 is TGTGCCAGCAGCCTGGAGGCAGGGACCCAGTACTTC.

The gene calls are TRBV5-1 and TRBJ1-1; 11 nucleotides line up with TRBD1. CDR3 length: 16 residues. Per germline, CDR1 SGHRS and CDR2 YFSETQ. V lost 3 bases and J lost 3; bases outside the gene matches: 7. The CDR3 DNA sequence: TGCGCCAGCAGCTCTGGGACAGGGGGACGGTACACTGAAGCTTTCTTT. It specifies CASSSGTGGRYTEAFF.

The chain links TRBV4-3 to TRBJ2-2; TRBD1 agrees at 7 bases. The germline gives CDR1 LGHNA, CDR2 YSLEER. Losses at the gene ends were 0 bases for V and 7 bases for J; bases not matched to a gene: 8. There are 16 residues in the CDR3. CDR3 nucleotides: TGCGCCAGCAGCCAAGATAGGGACAGCGCATTCGGGGAGCTGTTTTTT. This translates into CASSQDRDSAFGELFF.

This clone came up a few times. CDR3 protein: CASSALGQYF. The CDR3, as DNA: TGTGCCAGCAGTGCCCTCGGTCAGTACTTC. The chain joins TRBV6-1 to TRBJ2-4; no clear D. The germline CDR1 and CDR2 sequences are MNHNS and SASEGT. Trimming pared 4 bases from V and 12 bases from J, leaving 7 bases between. The CDR3 loop spans 10 amino acids.

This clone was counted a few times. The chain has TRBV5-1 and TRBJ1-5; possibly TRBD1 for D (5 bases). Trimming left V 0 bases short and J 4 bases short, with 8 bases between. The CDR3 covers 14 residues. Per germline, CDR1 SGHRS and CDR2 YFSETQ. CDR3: CASSLDSGNQPQHF. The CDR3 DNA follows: TGCGCCAGCAGCTTGGATTCAGGGAATCAGCCCCAGCATTTT.

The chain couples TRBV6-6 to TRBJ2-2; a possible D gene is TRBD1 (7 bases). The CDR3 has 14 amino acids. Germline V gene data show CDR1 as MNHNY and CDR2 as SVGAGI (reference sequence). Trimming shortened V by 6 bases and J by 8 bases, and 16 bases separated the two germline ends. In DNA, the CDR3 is TGTGCCAGCAGCCTCGGAGGGGACAGTGGGGAGCTGTTTTTT. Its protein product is CASSLGGDSGELFF.

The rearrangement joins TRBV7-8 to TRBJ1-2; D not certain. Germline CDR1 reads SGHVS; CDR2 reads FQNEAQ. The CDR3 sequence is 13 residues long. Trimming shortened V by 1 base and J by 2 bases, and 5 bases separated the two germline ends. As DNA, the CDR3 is TGTGCCAGCAGCTTAGTCCCAAACTATGGCTACACCTTC. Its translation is CASSLVPNYGYTF.

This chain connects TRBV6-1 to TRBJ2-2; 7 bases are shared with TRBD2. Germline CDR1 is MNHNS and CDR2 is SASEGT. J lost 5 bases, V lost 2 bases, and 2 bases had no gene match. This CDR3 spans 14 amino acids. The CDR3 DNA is TGTGCCAGCAGTGAACCCGGGAGGACCGGGGAGCTGTTTTTT. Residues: CASSEPGRTGELFF.

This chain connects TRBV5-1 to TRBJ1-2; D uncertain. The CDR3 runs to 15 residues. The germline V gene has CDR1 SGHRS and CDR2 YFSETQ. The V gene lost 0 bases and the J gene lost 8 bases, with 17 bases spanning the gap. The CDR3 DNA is TGCGCCAGCAGCTTGGGTACCGGGTCCGGCACCGGCTACACCTTC. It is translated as CASSLGTGSGTGYTF.

The CDR3 spells CASRPGHRNEQYF. CDR3 in DNA: TGTGCCAGCAGACCCGGACACCGAAACGAGCAGTACTTC. J is TRBJ2-7 and V is TRBV27; TRBD1 is a possible D gene (5 bases). Germline assignment: CDR1 MNHEY and CDR2 SMNVEV (reference sequence). V gave up 6 bases and J gave up 5 bases, with 14 bases separating them. This CDR3 region has 13 residues.

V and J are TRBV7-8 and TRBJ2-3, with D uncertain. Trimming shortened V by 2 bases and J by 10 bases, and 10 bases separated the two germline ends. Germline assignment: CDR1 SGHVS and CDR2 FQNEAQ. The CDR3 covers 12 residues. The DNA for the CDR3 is TGTGCCAGCAGCTTACTTCCTAGTCCGCAGTATTTT. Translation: CASSLLPSPQYF.

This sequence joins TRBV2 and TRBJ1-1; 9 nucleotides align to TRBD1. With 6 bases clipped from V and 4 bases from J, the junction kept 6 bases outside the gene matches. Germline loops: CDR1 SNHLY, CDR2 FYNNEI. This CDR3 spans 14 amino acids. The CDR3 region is CASSLDRGGTEAFF. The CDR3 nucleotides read TGTGCCAGCAGCTTAGACAGGGGGGGCACTGAAGCTTTCTTT.

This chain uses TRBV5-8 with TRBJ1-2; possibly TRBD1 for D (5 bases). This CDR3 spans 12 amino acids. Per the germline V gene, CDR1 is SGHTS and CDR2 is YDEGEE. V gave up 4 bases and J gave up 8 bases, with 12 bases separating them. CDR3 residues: CASSPVQGGYTF. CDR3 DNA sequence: TGTGCCAGCAGCCCGGTTCAGGGCGGCTACACCTTC.

The CDR3 nucleotides are TGTGCCTGGAGCGGGGCGGGGGGCCCAACTATTTATGGCTACACCTTC. Translation gives CAWSGAGGPTIYGYTF. The chain links TRBV30 to TRBJ1-2; TRBD1 might be the D (6 bases). V was trimmed by 3 bases and J by 5 bases, leaving 22 bases between them. This CDR3 contains 16 residues. Germline V gene sequence: CDR1 GTSNPN, CDR2 SVGIG (reference sequence).

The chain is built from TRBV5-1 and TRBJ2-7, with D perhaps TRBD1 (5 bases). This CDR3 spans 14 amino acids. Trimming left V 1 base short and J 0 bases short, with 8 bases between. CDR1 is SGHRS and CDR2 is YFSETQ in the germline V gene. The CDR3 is CASSLSGHSYEQYF. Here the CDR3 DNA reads TGCGCCAGCAGCTTGTCAGGGCACTCCTACGAGCAGTACTTC. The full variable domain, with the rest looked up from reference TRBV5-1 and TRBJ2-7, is KAGVTQTPRYLIKTRGQQVTLSCSPISGHRSVSWYQQTPGQGLQFLFEYFSETQRNKGNFPGRFSGRQFSNSRSEMNVSTLELGDSALYLCASSLSGHSYEQYFGPGTRLTVT.

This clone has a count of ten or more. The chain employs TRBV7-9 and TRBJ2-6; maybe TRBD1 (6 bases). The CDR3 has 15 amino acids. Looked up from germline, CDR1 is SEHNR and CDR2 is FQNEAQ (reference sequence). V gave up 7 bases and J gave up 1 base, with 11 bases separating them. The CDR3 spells CASTQRGSGANVLTF. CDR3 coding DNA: TGTGCCAGCACCCAGAGGGGGTCTGGGGCCAACGTCCTGACTTTC. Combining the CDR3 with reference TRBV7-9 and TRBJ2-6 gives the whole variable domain DTGVSQNPRHKITKRGQNVTFRCDPISEHNRLYWYRQTLGQGPEFLTYFQNEAQLEKSRLLSDRFSAERPKGSFSTLEIQRTEQGDSAMYLCASTQRGSGANVLTFGAGSRLTVL.

CDR3 amino acids: CASKGGGTEAFF. In nucleotides, the CDR3 is TGTGCCAGCAAAGGGGGCGGGACTGAAGCTTTCTTT. This chain links TRBV2 with TRBJ1-1, with 7 positions matching TRBD1. CDR3 length: 12 amino acids. Germline CDR1 SNHLY, CDR2 FYNNEI. V lost 7 bases and J lost 5; bases outside the gene matches: 4.

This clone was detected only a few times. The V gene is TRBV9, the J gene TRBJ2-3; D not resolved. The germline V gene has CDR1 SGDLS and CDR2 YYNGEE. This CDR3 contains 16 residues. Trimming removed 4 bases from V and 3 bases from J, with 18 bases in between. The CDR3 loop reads CASSSYAGLPTDTQYF. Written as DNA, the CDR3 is TGTGCCAGCAGCTCCTACGCCGGTCTTCCGACAGATACGCAGTATTTT.

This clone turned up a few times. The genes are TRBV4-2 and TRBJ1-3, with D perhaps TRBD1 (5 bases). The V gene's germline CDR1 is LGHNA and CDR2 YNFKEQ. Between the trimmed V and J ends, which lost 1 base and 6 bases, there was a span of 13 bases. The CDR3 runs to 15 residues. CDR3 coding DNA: TGTGCCAGCAGCCAAGCAGCAGGGTACGAAAACACCATATATTTT. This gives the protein CASSQAAGYENTIYF.